This T cell receptor beta chain was profiled in a study of OX40 agonist ivuxolimab in advanced cancers. Looking at the study overall: The group had a mean age of around 60 years, ranged from about 20 to 80, and was 82.7% male.

Data came from immunoSEQ multiplex PCR; TCRdb stores just in-frame clones and leaves some out. In the table there are 55,000 to 80,000 clones, roughly 86% of which are singletons. Notes on this clone: Its antigen is as yet unknown.

From germline, CDR1 is MDHEN and CDR2 SYDVKM. The CDR3 length is 12 residues. V lost 7 bases to trimming and J lost 11 bases, with 15 bases between them. Overall study results and limits: Expanded clones were, on average, more numerous among CD8+ T cells than CD4+.

This receptor was identified in an adult with an advanced solid tumor such as melanoma, head and neck, liver or kidney cancer. This chain links TRBV28 with TRBJ1-3; tentatively, D is TRBD1 (6 bases). Material: CD4+ or CD8+ T cells sorted from blood, obtained in a trial of the OX40 agonist ivuxolimab. In nucleotides, the CDR3 is TGTGCCAGCACCAACCCCAGGGGCGCCATATATTTT. Translating it yields CASTNPRGAIYF.